This TCR beta chain was profiled in a study of T cells after yellow fever vaccination. TCRdb recomputed calls from the 5' RACE reads with MiXCR, one row per CDR3 protein. The sample shows roughly 320,000 distinct CDR3 sequences, about 10% of them seen only once. This CDR3 contains 16 residues. Germline CDR1 is SQVTM and CDR2 is ANQGSEA. The J segment lost 2 bases and the V segment lost 0 bases, leaving 9 bases of the junction unmatched. Only a few counts were recorded for this clonotype. This receptor was taken from a man aged 18 to 29 who received the YFV17D yellow fever vaccine. The source material was CD4+ T cells sorted from PBMCs, sampled 45 days after the yellow fever booster vaccination. The chain has TRBV29-1 and TRBJ1-2; 7 bases agree with TRBD1. CDR3 nucleotide sequence: TGCAGCGTTGAAGACCCGAGGGGGCGGTGGAACTATGGCTACACCTTC. Translation: CSVEDPRGRWNYGYTF. The variable domain in full, completed from reference TRBV29-1 and TRBJ1-2, reads SAVISQKPSRDICQRGTSLTIQCQVDSQVTMMFWYRQQPGQSLTLIATANQGSEATYESGFVIDKFPISRPNLTFSTLTVSNMSPEDSSIYLCSVEDPRGRWNYGYTFGSGTRLTVV.